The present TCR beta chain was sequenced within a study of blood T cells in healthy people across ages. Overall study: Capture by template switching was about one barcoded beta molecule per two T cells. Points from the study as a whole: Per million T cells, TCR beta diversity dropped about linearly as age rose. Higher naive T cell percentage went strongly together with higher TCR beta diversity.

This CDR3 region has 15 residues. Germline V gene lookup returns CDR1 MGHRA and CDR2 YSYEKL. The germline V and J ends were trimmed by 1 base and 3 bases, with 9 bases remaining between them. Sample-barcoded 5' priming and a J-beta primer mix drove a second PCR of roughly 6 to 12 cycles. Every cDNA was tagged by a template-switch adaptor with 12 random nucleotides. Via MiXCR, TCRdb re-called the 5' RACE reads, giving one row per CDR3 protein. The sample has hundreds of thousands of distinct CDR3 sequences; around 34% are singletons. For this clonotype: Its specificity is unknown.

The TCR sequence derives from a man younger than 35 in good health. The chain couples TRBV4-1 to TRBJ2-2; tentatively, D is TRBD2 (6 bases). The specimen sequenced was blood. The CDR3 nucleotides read TGCGCCAGCAGCCAAGGGGACTCGTACACCGGGGAGCTGTTTTTT. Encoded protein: CASSQGDSYTGELFF.